This T cell receptor beta chain was captured by sequencing in a study of T-cell reconstitution after alpha-beta-depleted transplantation in children. The CDR3 runs to 16 residues. V was cut by 6 bases and J by 4 bases, with 19 bases left in between. CDR1 MNHNS and CDR2 SASEGT come from the germline V gene. Details on this clonotype: The antigen is unknown.

General study points: Expanded graft clones, several hundred of them, were reportedly the source of alpha-beta T cells about two months after transplant. It was newly produced T cells that mostly accounted for T-cell counts and diversity one year after transplant. Some patients owed their high day-60 TCRbeta diversity to surviving recipient T cells and thymic progenitors.

The library targeted TCRbeta and was prepared with unique molecular identifiers. TCRdb itself ran the PCR reads through MiXCR, one entry per CDR3 protein. The sample holds a few hundred thousand distinct CDR3 sequences, around 13% seen once. V gene TRBV6-1 combines with J gene TRBJ1-3; unclear D gene. This specimen was PBMCs, mostly from graft donor cells, taken 360 days after TCRalphabeta/CD19-depleted stem cell transplant. This sequence was found in a male patient younger than 18 who had a stem cell transplant for acute myeloid leukemia, so the T cells may come from the graft donor. DNA of the CDR3: TGTGCCAGCAGAACCTTACCGGGCCCAATCGGAAACACCATATATTTT. It codes for CASRTLPGPIGNTIYF.